One and the same sample provided the 21 T cell receptor beta chains below, sequenced in a study of identical twins. TCRdb reprocessed the 5' RACE reads with MiXCR, giving one entry per CDR3 protein. The repertoire consists of some 1,600,000 distinct CDR3 sequences, with about 30% occurring once and the leading ten covering over 0.25%. Sequencing was performed on cord blood. These receptors all come from a newborn girl in good health.

In its sample, this clonotype was seen a few times. The chain carries TRBV20-1 and TRBJ2-5; 13 bases match TRBD2. This CDR3 has 15 residues. From germline, CDR1 is DFQATT and CDR2 SNEGSKA (reference sequence). The V segment lost 6 bases and the J segment 5 bases; nucleotides outside the gene matches: 9. The CDR3 here is CSATGTSGNGETQYF. Written as DNA, the CDR3 is TGCAGTGCCACAGGGACTAGCGGGAATGGCGAGACCCAGTACTTC.

V and J are TRBV18 and TRBJ1-1; D ambiguous. The CDR3 consists of 11 residues. Trimming pared 6 bases from V and 11 bases from J, leaving 13 bases between. Germline V gives CDR1 KGHSH, CDR2 LQKENI. The chain's CDR3 is CASSPEGTAFF. The CDR3, as DNA: TGTGCCAGCTCGCCTGAGGGAACGGCTTTCTTT.

In this sample, this clonotype turned up a few times. The genes are TRBV7-2 and TRBJ2-1; D could derive from TRBD1 or TRBD2 (5 bases each). The CDR3 consists of 17 residues. The V end lost 0 bases, the J end lost 4 bases, and 16 bases lay between the germline ends. Per the germline V gene, CDR1 is SGHTA and CDR2 is FQGNSA. The CDR3 reads CASSLARLRGGYNEQFF. The CDR3 DNA follows: TGTGCCAGCAGCTTAGCGCGGCTTCGTGGGGGATACAATGAGCAGTTCTTC.

This clonotype appeared a few times. V usage is TRBV4-2 and J usage is TRBJ2-1; D possibly corresponds to TRBD2 (6 bases). CDR1 is LGHNA and CDR2 is YNFKEQ in the germline V gene. The CDR3 sequence is 17 residues long. V shed 4 bases and J shed 2 bases, with 18 bases lying between them. The CDR3 loop reads CASSRSLSGPAYNEQFF. The DNA of the CDR3 is TGTGCCAGCAGCCGGTCTCTTAGCGGTCCGGCCTACAATGAGCAGTTCTTC.

The table lists this clonotype with a few counts. The genes are TRBV5-4 and TRBJ2-2; no clear D. Trimming shortened V by 0 bases and J by 7 bases, and 7 bases separated the two germline ends. CDR1 and CDR2 (germline): SGHNT, YYREEE (reference sequence). The CDR3 consists of 13 residues. The CDR3 sequence is CASSLGQDGELFF. DNA of the CDR3: TGTGCCAGCAGCTTGGGACAAGACGGGGAGCTGTTTTTT.

This clonotype has more than one count but fewer than ten. This chain's CDR3 is CASSGQGNPYEQYF. The CDR3 bases are TGCGCCAGCAGCGGACAGGGGAACCCCTACGAGCAGTACTTC. V is TRBV4-1 and J is TRBJ2-7, with TRBD1 matching 9 bases. Germline CDR1 and CDR2: MGHRA and YSYEKL. CDR3 size: 14 residues. Losses at the gene ends were 5 bases for V and 2 bases for J; bases not matched to a gene: 4.

In the case of this clonotype: The junction and the germline gene differ at one end; a read error may be behind it. The chain couples TRBV27 to TRBJ2-3, with 8 bases aligning to TRBD2. Germline V gene data show CDR1 as MNHEY and CDR2 as SMNVEV (reference sequence). The CDR3 loop spans 15 amino acids. The CDR3 sequence is CAISFWRGVTDTQYF. In DNA, the CDR3 is TGTGCCATCAGTTTCTGGCGGGGGGTCACAGATACGCAGTATTTT.

This rearrangement joins TRBV5-1 to TRBJ2-3; 8 bases agree with TRBD2. Germline assignment: CDR1 SGHRS and CDR2 YFSETQ. The CDR3 extends over 15 amino acids. The junction had 9 bases not matched to a gene; V was cut back by 4 bases and J by 5 bases. The CDR3 nucleotides read TGCGCCAGCAGCCGAATGCGGGAGGAAGGAGATACGCAGTATTTT. Protein sequence: CASSRMREEGDTQYF. The full variable domain, in which reference TRBV5-1 and TRBJ2-3 provide the parts outside the CDR3, is KAGVTQTPRYLIKTRGQQVTLSCSPISGHRSVSWYQQTPGQGLQFLFEYFSETQRNKGNFPGRFSGRQFSNSRSEMNVSTLELGDSALYLCASSRMREEGDTQYFGPGTRLTVL.

This clonotype was recorded at least ten times. This rearrangement joins TRBV6-6 to TRBJ2-1; 9 bases align to TRBD1. Germline CDR1 reads MNHNY; CDR2 reads SVGAGI (reference sequence). V lost 5 bases and J lost 2; bases outside the gene matches: 7. CDR3 length equals 16 residues. The CDR3 loop reads CASSRPGQGPYNEQFF. As DNA, the CDR3 is TGTGCCAGCAGTCGCCCGGGACAGGGTCCCTACAATGAGCAGTTCTTC.

This chain links TRBV9 with TRBJ2-7; D possibly corresponds to TRBD1 (5 bases). Trimming took 1 base from V and 5 from J, leaving 10 bases between them. This CDR3 has 13 amino acids. Germline CDR1 SGDLS, CDR2 YYNGEE. The CDR3 coding sequence is TGTGCCAGCAGCGTACAGGGTTGGGACGAGCAGTACTTC. It yields the protein CASSVQGWDEQYF.

This clonotype was recorded at least ten times. The chain couples TRBV3-1 to TRBJ2-7, with unresolved D. CDR1 is LGHDT, CDR2 YNNKEL, per germline (reference sequence). V gave up 2 bases and J gave up 4 bases, with 6 bases separating them. This CDR3 spans 12 amino acids. This chain's CDR3 is CASSQTEYEQYF. CDR3 DNA sequence: TGTGCCAGCAGCCAAACGGAGTACGAGCAGTACTTC.

Notes on this clonotype: A much bigger clone sits one base away, suggesting this may be a read error. This sequence joins TRBV9 and TRBJ1-1; possibly TRBD1 for D (6 bases). CDR3 length: 14 amino acids. The germline gives CDR1 SGDLS, CDR2 YYNGEE. V dropped 0 bases and J dropped 1 base, with 7 bases sitting between them. The CDR3 spells CASSVETGNTEAFF. In DNA, the CDR3 is TGTGCCAGCAGCGTAGAGACAGGGAACACTGAAGCTTTCTTT.

This clonotype showed up just a few times. CDR3 sequence: CAISERSRWVDEQYF. The CDR3 DNA is TGTGCCATCAGTGAGCGATCCCGGTGGGTGGACGAGCAGTACTTC. The V gene is TRBV10-3, the J gene TRBJ2-5; D ambiguous. The DNA end lines up better with TRBJ2-7; the J call may be wrong. This CDR3 is 15 amino acids long. Germline V lookup: CDR1 ENHRY, CDR2 SYGVKD.

There are a few counts of this clonotype. This CDR3 reads CASSQKAYNEQYF. The DNA of the CDR3 is TGTGCCAGCAGCCAAAAGGCCTACAATGAGCAGTACTTC. The chain joins TRBV4-2 to TRBJ2-1; D unresolved. The tail of the sequence fits TRBJ2-7 better, so the J call may be wrong. The V gene's germline CDR1 is LGHNA and CDR2 YNFKEQ. This CDR3 spans 13 amino acids.

This clonotype was counted a few times. V usage is TRBV12-3 or TRBV12-4 and J usage is TRBJ2-7; either TRBD1 or TRBD2 may supply D (5 bases each). The length of the CDR3 is 13 residues. Trimming stripped 8 bases from V and 4 bases from J, with 15 bases between. CDR3 loop: CASGMGPTYEQYF. CDR3 DNA: TGTGCCAGCGGGATGGGACCGACTTACGAGCAGTACTTC.

V is TRBV15 and J is TRBJ1-1, with 11 nucleotides matching TRBD1. The CDR3 runs to 15 residues. Germline CDR1 is LNHNV and CDR2 is YYDKDF (reference sequence). The V and J ends lost 1 base and 6 bases, in that order; junction bases with no gene match: 4. The CDR3 is CATSRVRTGGPEAFF. The CDR3 region has the DNA TGTGCCACCAGCAGAGTTAGGACAGGGGGCCCTGAAGCTTTCTTT. Full variable domain (missing parts from reference TRBV15 and TRBJ1-1): DAMVIQNPRYQVTQFGKPVTLSCSQTLNHNVMYWYQQKSSQAPKLLFHYYDKDFNNEADTPDNFQSRRPNTSFCFLDIRSPGLGDTAMYLCATSRVRTGGPEAFFGQGTRLTVV.

In its sample, this clonotype was seen a few times. V gene TRBV20-1 combines with J gene TRBJ2-7, with a possible D match to TRBD1 (5 bases). Germline-derived CDR1 and CDR2 are DFQATT and SNEGSKA (reference sequence). The CDR3 spans 15 residues. V lost 6 bases and J lost 0, with 18 bases in between. Here the CDR3 DNA reads TGCAGTGCCGCTCCAGGGCCCCTTAGCTCCTACGAGCAGTACTTC. It is translated as CSAAPGPLSSYEQYF.

In this sample, this clonotype turned up a few times. This sequence joins TRBV11-2 and TRBJ2-4; weak D call: TRBD1 (6 bases). The CDR3 loop spans 13 amino acids. The germline V gene has CDR1 SGHAT and CDR2 FQNNGV. V was shortened by 8 bases and J by 5 bases, with 13 bases between the two germline ends. Written as DNA, the CDR3 is TGTGCCAGCGAAAGGACAGAAGAAAACATTCAGTACTTC. This sequence encodes CASERTEENIQYF.

With respect to this clonotype: One end of the junction does not line up with germline, which may come from a read error. This rearrangement joins TRBV5-1 to TRBJ2-5, with D uncertain. CDR1 is SGHRS, CDR2 YFSETQ, per germline. The CDR3 extends over 14 amino acids. CDR3: CTSSQVMLQETQYF. The CDR3 DNA reads as TGCACCAGCAGCCAGGTTATGCTACAAGAGACCCAGTACTTC.

This clonotype was detected a few times. V and J are TRBV3-1 and TRBJ2-1; D might be TRBD2 (6 bases). Germline V gives CDR1 LGHDT, CDR2 YNNKEL (reference sequence). This CDR3 spans 16 amino acids. The V and J ends lost 1 base and 7 bases respectively, with 17 bases between them. DNA of the CDR3: TGTGCCAGCAGCCAAGGACAAGGAGGGCCTCGGAATGAGCAGTTCTTC. This codes for CASSQGQGGPRNEQFF.

The DNA for the CDR3 is TGTGCCAGCAGCCCCGGGACAGTTGCTAACTATGGCTACACCTTC. It codes for CASSPGTVANYGYTF. V and J are TRBV6-4 and TRBJ1-2; 7 nucleotides agree with TRBD1. Germline assignment: CDR1 MRHNA and CDR2 SNTAGT. J was trimmed by 0 bases and V by 6 bases; bases with no gene match: 7. The CDR3 is made up of 15 amino acids.